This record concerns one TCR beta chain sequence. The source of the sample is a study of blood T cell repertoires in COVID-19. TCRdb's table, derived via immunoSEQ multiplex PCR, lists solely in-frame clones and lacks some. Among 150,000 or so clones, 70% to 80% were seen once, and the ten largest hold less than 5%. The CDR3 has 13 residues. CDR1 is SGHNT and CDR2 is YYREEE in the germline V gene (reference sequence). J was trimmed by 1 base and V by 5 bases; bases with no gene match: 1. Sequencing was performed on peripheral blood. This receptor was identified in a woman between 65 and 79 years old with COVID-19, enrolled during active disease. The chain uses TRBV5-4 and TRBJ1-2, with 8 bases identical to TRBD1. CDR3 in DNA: TGTGCCAGCAGTACAGGGGGTAACTATGGCTACACCTTC. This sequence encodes CASSTGGNYGYTF.